A single sample is the source of the 9 T cell receptor beta chains below, sequenced in a study of tissue T cells after allogeneic stem cell transplantation (dated by TCRdb to between 2021 and 2022). In the paper's terms, the time point label means: human tissue collected at research (rapid) autopsy. Over a roughly 3-year period, fewer than 10 adult allo-HCT recipients who had steroid-refractory GVHD were prospectively enrolled in a research-autopsy study. To prepare the library, the immunoSEQ multiplex PCR assay was applied. Drawn from immuneACCESS, this table holds only the in-frame rearrangements with V and J called that TCRdb kept. Clones are partly lost; checked studies trace under half to an unresolved V gene and leave the rest unexplained. For this sample the table gives roughly 3,000 clones, of which 62% were detected only once. The ten largest clones represent approximately 16% of the sample.

The sequences come from ascending colon tissue, collected at autopsy. The origin of the receptors is a male patient of 60 years or more with steroid-refractory graft-versus-host disease after an allogeneic stem cell transplant. Following a transplant, some T cells may be graft donor cells, not patient cells.

The chain's CDR3 is CASTSQGLQETQYF. The CDR3 region has the DNA TGTGCCAGCACTTCACAGGGCCTCCAAGAGACCCAGTACTTC. The chain couples TRBV6-6 to TRBJ2-5; possibly TRBD1 for D (6 bases). CDR3 length: 14 amino acids. Per germline, CDR1 MNHNY and CDR2 SVGAGI (reference sequence). The V gene lost 7 bases and the J gene lost 1 base, with 13 bases spanning the gap.

The CDR3 DNA sequence: TGTGCCAGCAGCCATAACAGGGGAAATTGGAGAACCCTCCACTTT. This encodes CASSHNRGNWRTLHF. The chain carries TRBV3-1 (or the pseudogene TRBV3-2) and TRBJ1-6, with 7 bases fitting TRBD1. The V gene's germline CDR1 is LGHDT and CDR2 YNNKEL (reference sequence). This CDR3 comprises 15 residues. The junction had 13 bases not matched to a gene; V was cut back by 3 bases and J by 14 bases.

This clone rates as large (0.1 to 1%). This rearrangement joins TRBV2 to TRBJ1-5, with a tentative D call TRBD1 (5 bases). The CDR3 length is 15 residues. Trimming pared 7 bases from V and 7 bases from J, leaving 20 bases between. Looked up from germline, CDR1 is SNHLY and CDR2 is FYNNEI. The CDR3 bases are TGTGCCAGCAAGGGGACCGGCCGGGCCGGGCAGCCCCAGCATTTT. Its translation is CASKGTGRAGQPQHF.

This chain links TRBV3-1 (or the pseudogene TRBV3-2) with TRBJ1-5; a weak D match, TRBD1 (5 bases). CDR3 length: 14 amino acids. The germline V gene encodes CDR1 LGHDT and CDR2 YNNKEL (reference sequence). Trimming removed 1 base from V and 6 bases from J, with 10 bases in between. The CDR3 sequence: CASSQAGNGQPQHF. In nucleotides, the CDR3 is TGTGCCAGCAGCCAAGCAGGGAACGGTCAGCCCCAGCATTTT.

This clone came up a few times. The V gene is TRBV7-9, the J gene TRBJ2-3; no reliable D call. V was trimmed by 4 bases and J by 5 bases, leaving 4 bases between them. CDR1 SEHNR and CDR2 FQNEAQ come from the germline V gene (reference sequence). This CDR3 is built from 11 residues. This CDR3 reads CASSSQDTQYF. In DNA form, the CDR3 reads TGTGCCAGCAGCTCACAAGATACGCAGTATTTT.

The rearrangement uses TRBV2 and TRBJ1-2; D is undetermined. The CDR3 loop spans 13 amino acids. Trimming cost V 7 bases and J 0 bases, with 9 bases left between them. Germline CDR1 SNHLY, CDR2 FYNNEI. The chain's CDR3 is CASKGSSNYGYTF. In nucleotides, the CDR3 is TGTGCCAGCAAGGGCAGTTCTAACTATGGCTACACCTTC.

This clone is a singleton in its sample. The gene calls are TRBV11-2 and TRBJ2-7, with 12 nucleotides matching TRBD2. Germline CDR1 and CDR2: SGHAT and FQNNGV. J was trimmed by 2 bases and V by 1 base; bases with no gene match: 9. CDR3 length: 18 amino acids. CDR3 in amino acids: CASSLGGASGRVAYEQYF. For the CDR3, the DNA is TGTGCCAGCAGCTTAGGGGGCGCTAGCGGGAGGGTTGCCTACGAGCAGTACTTC.

This rearrangement joins TRBV6-6 to TRBJ2-3; D possibly corresponds to TRBD2 (6 bases). The germline CDR1 and CDR2 sequences are MNHNY and SVGAGI (reference sequence). The V end was cut by 5 bases, the J end by 5 bases, with 23 bases between. The length of the CDR3 is 17 residues. The CDR3 here is CASSQIPGSGKEDTQYF. In DNA, the CDR3 is TGTGCCAGCAGTCAAATCCCCGGTAGCGGCAAGGAAGATACGCAGTATTTT.

V is TRBV7-2 and J is TRBJ2-5; D not certain. Germline CDR1 and CDR2: SGHTA and FQGNSA. CDR3 length equals 15 residues. V gave up 2 bases and J gave up 5 bases, with 15 bases separating them. Here the CDR3 reads CASSLSRLVMETQYF. In DNA, the CDR3 is TGTGCCAGCAGCTTATCAAGGTTGGTGATGGAGACCCAGTACTTC.